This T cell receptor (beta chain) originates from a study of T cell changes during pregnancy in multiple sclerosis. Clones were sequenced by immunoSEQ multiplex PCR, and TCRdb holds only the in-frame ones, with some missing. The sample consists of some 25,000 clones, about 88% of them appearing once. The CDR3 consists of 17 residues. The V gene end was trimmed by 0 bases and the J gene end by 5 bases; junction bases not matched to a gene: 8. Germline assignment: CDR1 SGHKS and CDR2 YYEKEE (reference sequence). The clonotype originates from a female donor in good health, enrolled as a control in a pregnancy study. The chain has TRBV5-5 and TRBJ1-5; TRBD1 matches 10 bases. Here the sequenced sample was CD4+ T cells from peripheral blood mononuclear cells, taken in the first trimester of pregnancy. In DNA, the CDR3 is TGTGCCAGCAGCTTGGGTGTCGGACAGGGGGAAGATCAGCCCCAGCATTTT. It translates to CASSLGVGQGEDQPQHF.